A selection of T cell receptor beta chains follows, all from one sample in a study of cytotoxic CD8 clonotypes in ibrutinib-treated CLL. The protocol was immunoSEQ multiplex PCR, while the TCRdb copy is restricted to in-frame clones and leaves out a portion. Of around 310,000 clones detected, roughly 79% appear once; the ten largest clones hold about 6.3%. The sample here was PBMCs, taken before ibrutinib treatment. The receptors derive from a human donor with chronic lymphocytic leukemia. The CDR3 runs from the conserved cysteine through the conserved F or W. Fields, in order: clone size, V gene, D gene, J gene, CDR3 DNA, CDR3 protein. A D gene is named only where the DNA matches it firmly. Only some rows state a clone size, as once, few, many or a class for expanded clones.

size: .; V: TRBV5-6; D: TRBD2; J: TRBJ2-2; DNA: TGTGCCAGCAGCGGGGGACTAGCGGGAGGTCTTTCCACCGGGGAGCTGTTTTTT; CDR3: CASSGGLAGGLSTGELFF
size: .; V: TRBV6-1; D: TRBD1; J: TRBJ2-7; DNA: TGTGCCAGCAGTGAAACCGGGACAGGGCCCTACGAGCAGTACTTC; CDR3: CASSETGTGPYEQYF
size: once; V: TRBV7-2; D: .; J: TRBJ1-2; DNA: TGTGCCAGCAGCTCCCAGATCTATGGCTACACCTTC; CDR3: CASSSQIYGYTF
size: .; V: TRBV18; D: .; J: TRBJ1-4; DNA: TGTGCCAGCTCACCGCGGGGTAGTAATGAAAAACTGTTTTTT; CDR3: CASSPRGSNEKLFF
size: few; V: TRBV2; D: .; J: TRBJ2-7; DNA: TGTGCCAGCAGTACACAGGTCGAGCAGTACTTC; CDR3: CASSTQVEQYF
size: .; V: TRBV11-2; D: .; J: TRBJ2-5; DNA: TGTGCCAGCAGCCCTTTGAGGGAAATTAGCGAGACCCAGTACTTC; CDR3: CASSPLREISETQYF
size: .; V: TRBV4-3; D: TRBD1; J: TRBJ2-3; DNA: TGCGCCAGCAGCCAGGGTCCCGGGACAGGGGGCCCAGATACGCAGTATTTT; CDR3: CASSQGPGTGGPDTQYF
size: .; V: TRBV9; D: .; J: TRBJ2-1; DNA: TGTGCCAGCAGCGTAGCTGTAGGGTACAACAATGAGCAGTTCTTC; CDR3: CASSVAVGYNNEQFF
size: .; V: TRBV9; D: .; J: TRBJ2-7; DNA: TGTGCCAGCAGCCCTCGTGGGAAGATCTACGAGCAGTACTTC; CDR3: CASSPRGKIYEQYF
size: .; V: TRBV10-2; D: TRBD2; J: TRBJ2-2; DNA: TGCGCCAGCAGTGGACTAGCGGGAGTGGGCGGGGAGCTGTTTTTT; CDR3: CASSGLAGVGGELFF
size: .; V: TRBV12-5; D: TRBD1; J: TRBJ2-7; DNA: TGTGCTAGTGGTTTGACCCCCGGGACAGTCTACGAGCAGTACTTC; CDR3: CASGLTPGTVYEQYF
size: once; V: TRBV15; D: .; J: TRBJ2-5; DNA: TGTGCCACCAGCAGCGGGCCGCAAGAGACCCAGTACTTC; CDR3: CATSSGPQETQYF
size: .; V: TRBV5-1; D: TRBD1; J: TRBJ1-2; DNA: TGCGCCAGCAGCGACCTGACAGGGTATAATGGCTACACCTTC; CDR3: CASSDLTGYNGYTF
size: .; V: TRBV9; D: .; J: TRBJ1-2; DNA: TGTGCCAGCAGCGTAGTATCGGGCATGGAGGGCTACACCTTC; CDR3: CASSVVSGMEGYTF
size: few; V: TRBV5-6; D: .; J: TRBJ1-2; DNA: TGTGCCAGCAGCCCGAGGGGCTTTAACTATGGCTACACCTTC; CDR3: CASSPRGFNYGYTF
size: .; V: TRBV18; D: .; J: TRBJ2-3; DNA: TGTGCCAGCTCACCGAAGACTCACACAGATACGCAGTATTTT; CDR3: CASSPKTHTDTQYF
size: .; V: TRBV5-6; D: .; J: TRBJ2-1; DNA: TGTGCCAGCAGCTTACGGTTAGTGTACTATGAGCAGTTCTTC; CDR3: CASSLRLVYYEQFF
size: .; V: TRBV4-3; D: .; J: TRBJ2-1; DNA: TGCGCCAGCAGCACGCAAGCGGGACATGGTTACAATGAGCAGTTCTTC; CDR3: CASSTQAGHGYNEQFF
size: .; V: TRBV6-6; D: .; J: TRBJ2-7; DNA: TGTGCCAGCAGTGACAACCGATACGAGCAGTACTTC; CDR3: CASSDNRYEQYF
size: .; V: TRBV2; D: TRBD1; J: TRBJ1-5; DNA: TGTGCCAGCAACCGGGACAGGGGACAGCCCCAGCATTTT; CDR3: CASNRDRGQPQHF
size: .; V: TRBV7-2; D: .; J: TRBJ2-2; DNA: TGTGCCAGCAGCTTGTTTGGCGGAAAAAACACCGGGGAGCTGTTTTTT; CDR3: CASSLFGGKNTGELFF
size: .; V: TRBV6-4; D: .; J: TRBJ2-1; DNA: TGTGCCAGCAGTGTCCGGGACAACAATGAGCAGTTCTTC; CDR3: CASSVRDNNEQFF
size: .; V: TRBV9; D: .; J: TRBJ2-1; DNA: TGTGCCAGCAGCGTAAGTTCAAGGACAAAGTTCAATGAGCAGTTCTTC; CDR3: CASSVSSRTKFNEQFF
size: .; V: TRBV27; D: .; J: TRBJ2-7; DNA: TGTGCCAGCAGTCCTCATACGGTACCGGCCTACGAGCAGTACTTC; CDR3: CASSPHTVPAYEQYF
size: .; V: TRBV15; D: TRBD2; J: TRBJ2-7; DNA: TGTGCCACCAGCAGATCCGGGACTAGCGGGAGTTACGAGCAGTACTTC; CDR3: CATSRSGTSGSYEQYF
size: .; V: TRBV5-1; D: TRBD2; J: TRBJ2-5; DNA: TGCGCCAGCACGGGACTAGCGGGCCAAGAGACCCAGTACTTC; CDR3: CASTGLAGQETQYF
size: .; V: TRBV27; D: TRBD2; J: TRBJ2-3; DNA: TGTGCCAGCAGTTTCTTACTAGCGGGAGGGCCCCCAACCCCAGATACGCAGTATTTT; CDR3: CASSFLLAGGPPTPDTQYF
size: .; V: TRBV4-2; D: .; J: TRBJ1-5; DNA: TGTGCCAGCAGCCCCACCGGGGGGGATCAGCCCCAGCATTTT; CDR3: CASSPTGGDQPQHF
size: .; V: TRBV28; D: .; J: TRBJ1-2; DNA: TGTGCCAGCAGTTTATCCTTGATGGCTTACTATGGCTACACCTTC; CDR3: CASSLSLMAYYGYTF
size: .; V: TRBV27; D: .; J: TRBJ2-5; DNA: TGTGCCAGCAGTTTATTTGGGAGGTTCCAAGAGACCCAGTACTTC; CDR3: CASSLFGRFQETQYF
size: .; V: TRBV18; D: .; J: TRBJ2-5; DNA: TGTGCCAGCTCACCACCGTTTTTAGAGACCCAGTACTTC; CDR3: CASSPPFLETQYF
size: .; V: TRBV7-9; D: TRBD2; J: TRBJ2-7; DNA: TGTGCCAGCAGCTTCGCTAGCGGGAGTTCAATCTCCTACGAGCAGTACTTC; CDR3: CASSFASGSSISYEQYF
size: .; V: TRBV27; D: .; J: TRBJ2-3; DNA: TGTGCCAGCAGTGCCAGTCCTAGCACAGATACGCAGTATTTT; CDR3: CASSASPSTDTQYF
size: .; V: TRBV18; D: TRBD1; J: TRBJ1-4; DNA: TGTGCCAGCTCACTACGACAGGGGGCAGATGAAAAACTGTTTTTT; CDR3: CASSLRQGADEKLFF
size: few; V: TRBV5-1; D: .; J: TRBJ1-5; DNA: TGCGCCAGCAGCTTGGGTACCCATGGCAATCAGCCCCAGCATTTT; CDR3: CASSLGTHGNQPQHF
size: .; V: TRBV9; D: .; J: TRBJ1-1; DNA: TGTGCCAGCAGGGGCGGAATAAACACTGAAGCTTTCTTT; CDR3: CASRGGINTEAFF
size: .; V: TRBV5-4; D: .; J: TRBJ2-3; DNA: TGTGCCAGCAGCCGTCCTGGCGCAGATACGCAGTATTTT; CDR3: CASSRPGADTQYF
size: .; V: TRBV15; D: .; J: TRBJ2-7; DNA: TGTGCCACCAGCAGGGGTTATCCCTACGAGCAGTACTTC; CDR3: CATSRGYPYEQYF
size: .; V: TRBV28; D: .; J: TRBJ1-5; DNA: TGTGCCAGCAGATGGGGACAAGGAGGCAATCAGCCCCAGCATTTT; CDR3: CASRWGQGGNQPQHF
size: few; V: TRBV7-9; D: TRBD2; J: TRBJ2-1; DNA: TGTGCCAGCAGCTTCGGACTAGCAGAATACAATGAGCAGTTCTTC; CDR3: CASSFGLAEYNEQFF
size: .; V: TRBV14; D: TRBD2; J: TRBJ2-5; DNA: TGTGCCAGCAGTCCCCTAGCGGGAGGCCGTGAGACCCAGTACTTC; CDR3: CASSPLAGGRETQYF
size: .; V: TRBV30; D: .; J: TRBJ2-2; DNA: TGTGCCTGGAGTGGGAAGGTAGGGACAGCGGGATCCGGGGAGCTGTTTTTT; CDR3: CAWSGKVGTAGSGELFF
size: .; V: TRBV5-6; D: .; J: TRBJ2-5; DNA: TGTGCCAGCAGCTCGGCGGGGTACCAAGAGACCCAGTACTTC; CDR3: CASSSAGYQETQYF
size: .; V: TRBV15; D: .; J: TRBJ1-2; DNA: TGTGCCACCAGCAGGGACAGCTTCTATGGCTACACCTTC; CDR3: CATSRDSFYGYTF
size: .; V: TRBV30; D: .; J: TRBJ2-2; DNA: TGTGCCTGGAGCGATGAAATAGCCGCCGGGGAGCTGTTTTTT; CDR3: CAWSDEIAAGELFF
size: .; V: TRBV7-2; D: .; J: TRBJ2-5; DNA: TGTGCCAGCAGCCGGGCGGCAGAGACCCAGTACTTC; CDR3: CASSRAAETQYF
size: .; V: TRBV7-8; D: TRBD2; J: TRBJ2-1; DNA: TGTGCCAGCAGCTCCAGACTAGCGGGAGAGAATGAGCAGTTCTTC; CDR3: CASSSRLAGENEQFF
size: .; V: TRBV19; D: TRBD1; J: TRBJ2-4; DNA: TGTGCCAGTAGTACAGACAGGGTTTTAAACATTCAGTACTTC; CDR3: CASSTDRVLNIQYF
size: .; V: TRBV5-6; D: TRBD2; J: TRBJ2-7; DNA: TGTGCCAGCAGCGGGACTAGTCGTCACGAGCAGTACTTC; CDR3: CASSGTSRHEQYF
size: .; V: TRBV7-9; D: .; J: TRBJ2-1; DNA: TGTGCCAGCAGCATTAGCGGAAGCTCCTACAATGAGCAGTTCTTC; CDR3: CASSISGSSYNEQFF
size: .; V: TRBV20-1; D: .; J: TRBJ2-7; DNA: TGCAGTGCTAGATTAGGTTACGAGCAGTACTTC; CDR3: CSARLGYEQYF
size: .; V: TRBV6-5; D: .; J: TRBJ1-1; DNA: TGTGCCAGCAGCCTCGGACGGTACACTGAAGCTTTCTTT; CDR3: CASSLGRYTEAFF
size: .; V: TRBV9; D: TRBD1; J: TRBJ2-1; DNA: TGTGCCAGCAGCGCCGGGACAGGGGGTTTGCAGTTCTTC; CDR3: CASSAGTGGLQFF
size: .; V: TRBV5-6; D: .; J: TRBJ1-1; DNA: TGTGCCAGCAGCTCCCCGGGGTACCCTAACACTGAAGCTTTCTTT; CDR3: CASSSPGYPNTEAFF
size: .; V: TRBV6-5; D: TRBD2; J: TRBJ2-1; DNA: TGTGCCAGCAGACCCGGGGGGACCCGAAGTAATGAGCAGTTCTTC; CDR3: CASRPGGTRSNEQFF
size: .; V: TRBV7-9; D: .; J: TRBJ1-3; DNA: TGTGCCAGCAGCACGGGACCGCTCTCTGGAAACACCATATATTTT; CDR3: CASSTGPLSGNTIYF
size: few; V: TRBV27; D: .; J: TRBJ1-5; DNA: TGTGCCAGCTCCCGCGTGTATAGCAATCAGCCCCAGCATTTT; CDR3: CASSRVYSNQPQHF
size: many; V: TRBV7-2; D: TRBD1; J: TRBJ2-3; DNA: TGTGCCAGCAGCTTACGGGACAGGGGATACGGGTATTTT; CDR3: CASSLRDRGYGYF
size: .; V: TRBV7-2; D: .; J: TRBJ2-7; DNA: TGTGCCAGCAGCTTAGTCCGTGGGATCTACGAGCAGTACTTC; CDR3: CASSLVRGIYEQYF
size: .; V: TRBV9; D: .; J: TRBJ2-5; DNA: TGTGCCAGCAGCGTCTTTGCGGCCCCACAAGAGACCCAGTACTTC; CDR3: CASSVFAAPQETQYF